This T cell receptor beta chain was obtained from a study of cytomegalovirus exposure and HLA in healthy donors. This CDR3 comprises 14 residues. Germline loops: CDR1 SGHNT, CDR2 YYREEE (reference sequence). V was trimmed by 1 base and J by 3 bases, leaving 10 bases between them. PCR employed 60 Vbeta and 13 Jbeta primers. Clones were read by immunoSEQ multiplex PCR, and TCRdb kept only the in-frame ones, dropping some. The table lists approximately 110,000 clones, under 85% of them singletons. This sequence joins TRBV5-4 and TRBJ2-5; D is unresolved. This clonotype was sampled from a woman aged 50 to 60 in good health and CMV-seropositive. The sequenced sample was PBMCs. CDR3 DNA: TGTGCCAGCAGCTTGTCCCCAGGAAAAGAGACCCAGTACTTC. It encodes CASSLSPGKETQYF.